Following are 10 T cell receptor beta chains from one sample sequenced in a study of blood T cell repertoires in COVID-19. Method: immunoSEQ multiplex PCR; TCRdb's copy keeps in-frame clones and lacks some. The sample has 250,000 to 350,000 clones, approximately 84% seen once. The specimen was peripheral blood. These receptor sequences come from a human donor with COVID-19, enrolled during active disease. The donor label of this sample is uncertain.

This clone occurred a few times. The V and J genes are TRBV6-2 or TRBV6-3 and TRBJ1-1; a weak D match, TRBD1 (6 bases). The CDR3 extends over 14 amino acids. V was shortened by 1 base and J by 6 bases, with 12 bases between the two germline ends. Germline assignment: CDR1 MNHEY and CDR2 SVGEGT. The CDR3 loop reads CASSYLTGQPEAFF. The CDR3 DNA reads TGTGCCAGCAGTTACTTGACAGGTCAACCTGAAGCTTTCTTT.

This chain joins TRBV15 and TRBJ2-7; 9 bases match TRBD2. After removal of 2 bases from V and 3 bases from J, the junction contained 11 bases not matched to a gene. The CDR3 is 17 amino acids. Germline CDR1 and CDR2: LNHNV and YYDKDF (reference sequence). DNA of the CDR3: TGTGCCACCAGCAGAACCCTTCTGCTAGCGGGGAACTACGAGCAGTACTTC. As protein: CATSRTLLLAGNYEQYF.

The CDR3 nucleotides read TGTGCCAGTAGTTCCGCGGGGGAGCTGTTTTTT. It codes for CASSSAGELFF. V usage is TRBV19 and J usage is TRBJ2-2, with D unclear. The CDR3 spans 11 residues. Germline CDR1 LNHDA, CDR2 SQIVND (reference sequence). The V gene lost 5 bases and the J gene lost 8 bases, with 6 bases spanning the gap.

The genes are TRBV6-2 or TRBV6-3 and TRBJ2-1; TRBD2 aligns across 7 bases. This CDR3 has 15 amino acids. V dropped 6 bases and J dropped 0; count of bases not matched to a gene: 5. From germline, CDR1 is MNHEY and CDR2 SVGEGT. The CDR3 reads CASSPGLLSYNEQFF. The CDR3 bases are TGTGCCAGCAGCCCGGGACTACTCTCCTACAATGAGCAGTTCTTC.

The chain recombines TRBV3-1 (or the pseudogene TRBV3-2) with TRBJ2-6; no reliable D call. Between the trimmed V and J ends, which lost 2 bases and 3 bases, there was a span of 2 bases. Per germline, CDR1 LGHDT and CDR2 YNNKEL (reference sequence). CDR3 length: 13 residues. CDR3: CASSQRGANVLTF. The CDR3 DNA reads TGTGCCAGCAGCCAACGTGGGGCCAACGTCCTGACTTTC.

The rearrangement uses TRBV10-3 and TRBJ2-5; TRBD2 matches at 8 bases. This CDR3 has 14 amino acids. J gave up 5 bases and V 10 bases, and 12 bases lay outside the gene matches. CDR1 ENHRY and CDR2 SYGVKD come from the germline V gene. The CDR3: CATQYGRDGETQYF. The CDR3 region has the DNA TGTGCCACACAGTACGGGAGGGATGGGGAGACCCAGTACTTC.

The J gene is TRBJ1-1, the V gene TRBV7-9; the D gene is possibly TRBD1 (5 bases). CDR1 SEHNR and CDR2 FQNEAQ come from the germline V gene (reference sequence). The CDR3 runs to 12 residues. V was shortened by 5 bases and J by 7 bases, with 11 bases between the two germline ends. This chain's CDR3 is CASSPLTGEAFF. The CDR3 coding sequence is TGTGCCAGCAGCCCGTTAACAGGTGAAGCTTTCTTT.

The chain joins TRBV18 to TRBJ2-7; possibly TRBD2 for D (6 bases). The CDR3 length is 16 residues. V was shortened by 0 bases and J by 0 bases, with 12 bases between the two germline ends. Germline CDR1 KGHSH, CDR2 LQKENI. The CDR3 protein is CASSPPPLATSYEQYF. Here the CDR3 DNA reads TGTGCCAGCTCACCACCCCCTCTAGCGACCTCCTACGAGCAGTACTTC.

DNA for the CDR3: TGCAGCGTTGATAGCGGGACTACCCTCTACGAGCAGTACTTC. Translation gives CSVDSGTTLYEQYF. The chain joins TRBV29-1 to TRBJ2-7, with 8 bases lining up with TRBD2. CDR3 size: 14 residues. Germline loops: CDR1 SQVTM, CDR2 ANQGSEA. V was pared by 3 bases and J by 3 bases, with 7 bases of the junction left unmatched.

The V and J genes are TRBV5-5 and TRBJ2-7, with 10 bases aligning to TRBD1. The CDR3 has 14 residues. The germline V gene has CDR1 SGHKS and CDR2 YYEKEE (reference sequence). The V gene end was trimmed by 4 bases and the J gene end by 3 bases; junction bases not matched to a gene: 4. The CDR3 spells CASSPGDRGYEQYF. CDR3 sequence (DNA): TGTGCCAGCAGCCCCGGGGACAGGGGCTACGAGCAGTACTTC.